A single sample gave rise to the 28 T cell receptor beta chains below, sequenced in a study of blood T cell repertoires in COVID-19. Assay: immunoSEQ multiplex PCR; the TCRdb copy retains only in-frame clones and omits some. The profile shows over 200,000 clones, around four fifths of them singletons. The specimen sequenced was peripheral blood. These TCRs come from a woman in her seventies with active or convalescent COVID-19.

V is TRBV24-1 and J is TRBJ2-3, with 8 nucleotides matching TRBD1. This CDR3 spans 15 amino acids. V was pared by 7 bases and J by 1 base, with 6 bases of the junction left unmatched. Germline V gene lookup returns CDR1 KGHDR and CDR2 SFDVKD. The CDR3 DNA follows: TGTGCCACCAGCTATACGGGACAGGGCACAGATACGCAGTATTTT. The encoded protein is CATSYTGQGTDTQYF.

The J gene is TRBJ2-7, the V gene TRBV10-3; TRBD1 matches 7 bases. CDR3 size: 14 residues. Germline CDR1 ENHRY, CDR2 SYGVKD. The V gene end was trimmed by 9 bases and the J gene end by 6 bases; junction bases not matched to a gene: 14. This chain's CDR3 is CAIRRDREAGEQYF. Here the CDR3 DNA reads TGTGCCATTAGACGCGACAGGGAAGCCGGCGAGCAGTACTTC.

The V and J genes are TRBV29-1 and TRBJ2-1, with a possible D match to TRBD1 (6 bases). Trimming left V 5 bases short and J 11 bases short, with 22 bases between. Germline-derived CDR1 and CDR2 are SQVTM and ANQGSEA. This CDR3 contains 14 residues. The DNA for the CDR3 is TGCAGCGTTTTGCGCGGAACAGGGTCGGGGCAGCAGTTCTTC. This codes for CSVLRGTGSGQQFF.

This clone has a single count. The V gene is TRBV28, the J gene TRBJ1-1, with D possibly matching TRBD1 (6 bases). The germline V gene encodes CDR1 MDHEN and CDR2 SYDVKM. Trimming cost V 3 bases and J 6 bases, with 14 bases left between them. This CDR3 has 14 amino acids. CDR3 region: CASSLTGGDAEAFF. The CDR3 DNA sequence: TGTGCCAGCAGTTTGACTGGGGGCGACGCTGAAGCTTTCTTT. The full variable domain, rest sourced from reference TRBV28 and TRBJ1-1, is DVKVTQSSRYLVKRTGEKVFLECVQDMDHENMFWYRQDPGLGLRLIYFSYDVKMKEKGDIPEGYSVSREKKERFSLILESASTNQTSMYLCASSLTGGDAEAFFGQGTRLTVV.

This clone was detected only once. The chain's CDR3 is CASSPIGQGGWETQYF. The CDR3 DNA reads TGTGCCAGCAGTCCAATCGGACAGGGAGGATGGGAGACCCAGTACTTC. The chain has TRBV27 and TRBJ2-5; TRBD1 matches at 8 bases. The CDR3 length is 16 residues. Germline V gene data show CDR1 as MNHEY and CDR2 as SMNVEV (reference sequence). Trimming removed 5 bases from V and 5 bases from J; junction bases left unmatched: 13.

The rearrangement links TRBV27 to TRBJ1-1; TRBD1 agrees at 8 bases. CDR3 length: 16 residues. Per the germline V gene, CDR1 is MNHEY and CDR2 is SMNVEV (reference sequence). The V segment lost 6 bases and the J segment 4 bases; nucleotides outside the gene matches: 13. As DNA, the CDR3 is TGTGCCAGCAGGGCAGGGACAGGAGTTTTTGGCACTGAAGCTTTCTTT. Translating it yields CASRAGTGVFGTEAFF.

The chain employs TRBV2 and TRBJ2-1; 8 nucleotides line up with TRBD2. This CDR3 comprises 15 residues. Germline V CDR1 and CDR2: SNHLY, FYNNEI. The V and J ends lost 6 bases and 3 bases, in that order; junction bases with no gene match: 7. CDR3 region: CASREQREFYNEQFF. The CDR3 bases are TGTGCCAGCAGGGAACAGCGGGAGTTCTACAATGAGCAGTTCTTC.

The chain carries TRBV9 and TRBJ2-3; TRBD2 is a possible D gene (5 bases). The germline V gene encodes CDR1 SGDLS and CDR2 YYNGEE. The germline V and J ends were trimmed by 0 bases and 6 bases, with 8 bases remaining between them. This CDR3 is built from 13 residues. The CDR3: CASSVDGEDTQYF. CDR3 DNA sequence: TGTGCCAGCAGCGTAGATGGGGAGGATACGCAGTATTTT.

The chain uses TRBV6-1 and TRBJ1-5; TRBD1 matches at 10 bases. V trimming: 0 bases; J trimming: 7 bases; junction bases outside the gene matches: 9. Germline V gene data show CDR1 as MNHNS and CDR2 as SASEGT. There are 17 residues in the CDR3. The CDR3 sequence is CASSEAVGTGAGQPQHF. The DNA for the CDR3 is TGTGCCAGCAGTGAAGCGGTCGGGACAGGGGCAGGGCAGCCCCAGCATTTT.

V gene TRBV5-1 combines with J gene TRBJ2-3; D is ambiguous. The V end lost 3 bases, the J end lost 1 base, and 18 bases lay between the germline ends. CDR1 and CDR2 from the germline V gene are SGHRS and YFSETQ. There are 17 residues in the CDR3. In DNA form, the CDR3 reads TGCGCCAGCAGCTCGTTAGCACAAGGTGGTGGCACAGATACGCAGTATTTT. It yields the protein CASSSLAQGGGTDTQYF.

The chain carries TRBV5-4 and TRBJ1-1, with D hard to call. The V gene's germline CDR1 is SGHNT and CDR2 YYREEE (reference sequence). Deletions cut 0 bases from V and 1 base from J, with 7 bases between. The CDR3 runs 14 residues. The DNA of the CDR3 is TGTGCCAGCAGCTTGGATTCAGAGAACACTGAAGCTTTCTTT. Encoded protein: CASSLDSENTEAFF.

The rearrangement joins TRBV7-6 to TRBJ2-2, with TRBD2 as a possible D gene (7 bases). There are 15 residues in the CDR3. V lost 5 bases and J lost 6, with 16 bases in between. Germline values: CDR1 SGHVS, CDR2 FNYEAQ. CDR3 sequence: CASSLRAGAAGELFF. Written as DNA, the CDR3 is TGTGCCAGCAGCCTAAGGGCGGGGGCGGCCGGGGAGCTGTTTTTT. The full variable domain, completed using reference TRBV7-6 and TRBJ2-2, is GAGVSQSPRYKVTKRGQDVALRCDPISGHVSLYWYRQALGQGPEFLTYFNYEAQQDKSGLPNDRFSAERPEGSISTLTIQRTEQRDSAMYRCASSLRAGAAGELFFGEGSRLTVL.

CDR3 in DNA: TGCAGCGTTGATCTAAGTTCCGAGCAGTACTTC. Protein sequence: CSVDLSSEQYF. The gene calls are TRBV29-1 and TRBJ2-7, with no clear D. This CDR3 spans 11 amino acids. V shed 3 bases and J shed 6 bases, with 9 bases lying between them. Germline V CDR1 and CDR2: SQVTM, ANQGSEA.

To note about this clone: One base away lies a much larger clone, so this may be a sequencing read error. V gene TRBV11-3 combines with J gene TRBJ1-1, with D uncertain. The CDR3 totals 13 residues. CDR1 is SGHNT and CDR2 is YENEEA in the germline V gene. Trimming removed 2 bases from V and 1 base from J, with 5 bases in between. The CDR3 reads CASSLFGNTEAFF. The DNA for the CDR3 is TGTGCCAGCAGCTTATTCGGGAACACTGAAGCTTTCTTT. Full variable domain (remainder filled in from reference TRBV11-3 and TRBJ1-1): EAGVVQSPRYKIIEKKQPVAFWCNPISGHNTLYWYLQNLGQGPELLIRYENEEAVDDSQLPKDRFSAERLKGVDSTLKIQPAELGDSAVYLCASSLFGNTEAFFGQGTRLTVV.

This clone was counted a few times. The genes are TRBV4-1 and TRBJ2-2; no clear D. The CDR3 runs to 15 residues. V shed 0 bases and J shed 3 bases, with 8 bases lying between them. The germline V gene has CDR1 MGHRA and CDR2 YSYEKL. The CDR3 sequence: CASSQDFPDTGELFF. CDR3 in DNA: TGCGCCAGCAGCCAAGATTTCCCGGACACCGGGGAGCTGTTTTTT.

The sample holds a few counts of this clone. This chain connects TRBV27 to TRBJ2-1, with D hard to call. The CDR3 contains 15 residues. Per germline, CDR1 MNHEY and CDR2 SMNVEV (reference sequence). V was shortened by 4 bases and J by 4 bases, with 14 bases between the two germline ends. In DNA, the CDR3 is TGTGCCAGCAGTTCCCTTGTACAGCTATACAATGAGCAGTTCTTC. This encodes CASSSLVQLYNEQFF.

The chain couples TRBV7-2 to TRBJ2-2; TRBD1 might be the D (5 bases). The CDR3 runs 14 residues. Germline CDR1 and CDR2: SGHTA and FQGNSA. The V gene lost 5 bases and the J gene lost 6 bases, with 13 bases spanning the gap. The CDR3 bases are TGTGCCAGCAGCCGGCAGGGTCAGCCCGGGGAGCTGTTTTTT. Protein sequence: CASSRQGQPGELFF.

The genes are TRBV2 and TRBJ2-3; D might be TRBD1 (5 bases). CDR3 length: 14 amino acids. The V and J ends lost 6 bases and 2 bases respectively, with 12 bases between them. Germline V lookup: CDR1 SNHLY, CDR2 FYNNEI. The CDR3 loop is CASRGLVYTDTQYF. Here the CDR3 DNA reads TGTGCCAGCAGGGGGCTAGTGTACACAGATACGCAGTATTTT. Looking up the rest from reference TRBV2 and TRBJ2-3 gives the full variable domain: EPEVTQTPSHQVTQMGQEVILRCVPISNHLYFYWYRQILGQKVEFLVSFYNNEISEKSEIFDDQFSVERPDGSNFTLKIRSTKLEDSAMYFCASRGLVYTDTQYFGPGTRLTVL.

This chain connects TRBV5-1 to TRBJ2-7; tentative D call: TRBD1 (6 bases). This CDR3 spans 14 amino acids. Germline CDR1 SGHRS, CDR2 YFSETQ. V dropped 1 base and J dropped 2 bases, with 10 bases sitting between them. CDR3 protein: CASSLRGIAYEQYF. DNA for the CDR3: TGCGCCAGCAGCTTGAGGGGGATCGCCTACGAGCAGTACTTC.

The gene calls are TRBV7-9 and TRBJ1-1; TRBD1 matches 12 bases. V lost 6 bases and J lost 4; bases outside the gene matches: 12. The V gene's germline CDR1 is SEHNR and CDR2 FQNEAQ (reference sequence). There are 17 residues in the CDR3. In DNA, the CDR3 is TGTGCCAGCAGGAAATCCGGGACAGGGGGCGCGGGCACTGAAGCTTTCTTT. Amino acids: CASRKSGTGGAGTEAFF.

V gene TRBV5-6 combines with J gene TRBJ2-7; no reliable D call. V gave up 0 bases and J gave up 4 bases, with 11 bases separating them. This CDR3 spans 14 amino acids. Germline-derived CDR1 and CDR2 are SGHDT and YYEEEE. The chain's CDR3 is CASSLVGASYEQYF. Here the CDR3 DNA reads TGTGCCAGCAGCTTGGTGGGCGCATCATACGAGCAGTACTTC.

The chain has TRBV19 and TRBJ1-5; possibly TRBD1 for D (5 bases). Per the germline V gene, CDR1 is LNHDA and CDR2 is SQIVND (reference sequence). Trimming pared 2 bases from V and 5 bases from J, leaving 13 bases between. The CDR3 length is 15 residues. CDR3: CASSISGDGYQPQHF. In DNA, the CDR3 is TGTGCCAGTAGTATATCGGGGGACGGATATCAGCCCCAGCATTTT.

This rearrangement joins TRBV18 to TRBJ1-5; a possible D gene is TRBD1 (6 bases). CDR1 and CDR2 (germline): KGHSH, LQKENI. Trimming cost V 3 bases and J 3 bases, with 12 bases left between them. CDR3 length: 15 amino acids. CDR3: CASSPAGTNNQPQHF. The CDR3 nucleotides read TGTGCCAGCTCACCTGCTGGGACAAACAATCAGCCCCAGCATTTT. Together with reference TRBV18 and TRBJ1-5, the CDR3 gives the full variable domain: NAGVMQNPRHLVRRRGQEARLRCSPMKGHSHVYWYRQLPEEGLKFMVYLQKENIIDESGMPKERFSAEFPKEGPSILRIQQVVRGDSAAYFCASSPAGTNNQPQHFGDGTRLSIL.

The genes are TRBV7-2 and TRBJ1-1; 9 positions agree with TRBD1. Germline V gene data show CDR1 as SGHTA and CDR2 as FQGNSA. Losses at the gene ends were 5 bases for V and 2 bases for J; bases not matched to a gene: 6. The CDR3 spans 15 residues. The CDR3 nucleotides read TGTGCCAGCAGCCCCCCAACAGGGGGCAACACTGAAGCTTTCTTT. Its protein product is CASSPPTGGNTEAFF.

V gene TRBV19 combines with J gene TRBJ1-1; D might be TRBD1 (5 bases). This CDR3 contains 12 residues. Germline loops: CDR1 LNHDA, CDR2 SQIVND (reference sequence). V dropped 6 bases and J dropped 4 bases, with 9 bases sitting between them. The CDR3 nucleotides are TGTGCCAGTAGGATACAGGCCACTGAAGCTTTCTTT. This translates into CASRIQATEAFF. Filled out from reference TRBV19 and TRBJ1-1, the complete variable domain reads DGGITQSPKYLFRKEGQNVTLSCEQNLNHDAMYWYRQDPGQGLRLIYYSQIVNDFQKGDIAEGYSVSREKKESFPLTVTSAQKNPTAFYLCASRIQATEAFFGQGTRLTVV.

The V and J genes are TRBV7-9 and TRBJ2-1; TRBD2 matches at 9 bases. The CDR3 covers 11 residues. With V trimmed by 5 bases and J by 15 bases, 5 bases remained unmatched. Germline loops: CDR1 SEHNR, CDR2 FQNEAQ (reference sequence). In DNA, the CDR3 is TGTGCCAGCAGCACAAGCGGGGGGTTGTTCTTC. Translating gives CASSTSGGLFF.

The V gene is TRBV28, the J gene TRBJ1-5; 10 nucleotides agree with TRBD1. The germline V gene has CDR1 MDHEN and CDR2 SYDVKM. The trim removed 5 bases at V and 6 bases at J, leaving 10 bases unmatched. The CDR3 is 16 amino acids. This CDR3 reads CASSAGTGDSSQPQHF. CDR3 DNA: TGTGCCAGCAGTGCCGGGACAGGGGACTCAAGTCAGCCCCAGCATTTT.

This clone was seen a few times. V and J are TRBV28 and TRBJ1-5, with TRBD1 identical over 7 bases. V shed 6 bases, J shed 7 bases, and the junction held 6 bases outside the gene matches. This CDR3 spans 13 amino acids. Germline CDR1 and CDR2: MDHEN and SYDVKM. The CDR3 bases are TGTGCCAGCAGACCGATACAGGGGCAGCCCCAGCATTTT. Translating it yields CASRPIQGQPQHF.